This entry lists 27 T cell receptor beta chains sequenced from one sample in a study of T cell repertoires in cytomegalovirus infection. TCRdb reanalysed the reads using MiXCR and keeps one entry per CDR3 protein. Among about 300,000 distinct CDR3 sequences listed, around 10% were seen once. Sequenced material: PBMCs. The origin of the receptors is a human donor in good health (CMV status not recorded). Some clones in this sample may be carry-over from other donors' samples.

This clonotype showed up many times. The CDR3 DNA is TGCAGTGCTAGAATGACCGGGACAGTTCGGGGTGAGCAGTACTTC. Protein sequence: CSARMTGTVRGEQYF. The chain uses TRBV20-1 and TRBJ2-7; TRBD1 agrees at 7 bases. Germline trimming cut 2 bases from V and 7 bases from J; bases unmatched to any gene: 14. The CDR3 runs to 15 residues. The germline V gene has CDR1 DFQATT and CDR2 SNEGSKA (reference sequence).

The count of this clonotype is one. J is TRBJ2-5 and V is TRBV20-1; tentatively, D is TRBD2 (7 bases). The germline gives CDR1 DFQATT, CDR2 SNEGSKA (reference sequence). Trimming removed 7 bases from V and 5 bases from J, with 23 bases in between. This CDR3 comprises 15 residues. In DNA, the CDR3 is TGCAGTGTAAGGGGGGGGTCTCAGGGCGGTGAGACCCAGTACTTC. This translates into CSVRGGSQGGETQYF.

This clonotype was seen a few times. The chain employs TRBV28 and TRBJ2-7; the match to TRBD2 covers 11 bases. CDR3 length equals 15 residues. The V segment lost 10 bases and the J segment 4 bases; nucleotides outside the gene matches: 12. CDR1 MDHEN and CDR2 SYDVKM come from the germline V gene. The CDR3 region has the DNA TGTGCCACCCAAAAGGGAACTAGCGGGGGATACGAGCAGTACGTC. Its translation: CATQKGTSGGYEQYV.

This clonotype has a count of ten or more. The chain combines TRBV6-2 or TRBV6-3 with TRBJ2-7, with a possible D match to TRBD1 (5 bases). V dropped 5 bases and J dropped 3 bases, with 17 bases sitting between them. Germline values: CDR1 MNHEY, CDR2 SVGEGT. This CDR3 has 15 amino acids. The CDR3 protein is CASSDPGAGLYEQYV. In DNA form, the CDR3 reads TGTGCCAGCAGTGACCCAGGAGCAGGGCTCTACGAGCAGTACGTC.

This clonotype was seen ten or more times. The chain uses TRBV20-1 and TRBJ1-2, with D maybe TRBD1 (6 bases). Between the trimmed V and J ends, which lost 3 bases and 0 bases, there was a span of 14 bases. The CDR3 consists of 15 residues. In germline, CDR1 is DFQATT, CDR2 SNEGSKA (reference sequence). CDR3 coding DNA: TGCAGTGCTAGTTTACGACAGGCCACTAACTATGGCTACACCTTC. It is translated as CSASLRQATNYGYTF.

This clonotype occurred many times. The CDR3 protein is CASSSSISPSGGYEQYF. As DNA, the CDR3 is TGTGCCAGCAGCTCCTCGATATCCCCTAGCGGGGGTTACGAGCAGTACTTC. This sequence joins TRBV7-8 and TRBJ2-7; 10 bases match TRBD2. The CDR3 runs to 17 residues. Germline-derived CDR1 and CDR2 are SGHVS and FQNEAQ. With V trimmed by 4 bases and J by 4 bases, 13 bases remained unmatched.

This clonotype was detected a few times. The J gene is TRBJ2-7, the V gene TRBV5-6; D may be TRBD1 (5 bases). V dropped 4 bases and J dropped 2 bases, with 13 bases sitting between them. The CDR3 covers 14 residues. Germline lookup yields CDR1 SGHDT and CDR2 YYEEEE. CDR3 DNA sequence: TGTGCCAGCAGCAGGTCTCAGGGCCCCTACGAGCAGTACGTC. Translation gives CASSRSQGPYEQYV.

The CDR3: CASSDSTRGRGYTF. CDR3 DNA: TGTGCCAGCAGTGACTCTACCCGCGGTCGTGGCTACACCTTC. This rearrangement joins TRBV6-4 to TRBJ1-2; no reliable D call. CDR3 length equals 14 residues. Trimming took 0 bases from V and 7 from J, leaving 12 bases between them. Germline lookup yields CDR1 MRHNA and CDR2 SNTAGT.

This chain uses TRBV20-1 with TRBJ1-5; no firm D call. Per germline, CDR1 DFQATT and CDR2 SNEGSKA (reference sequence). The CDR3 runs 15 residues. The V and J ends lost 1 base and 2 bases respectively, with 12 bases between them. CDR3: CSARGAGVGNQPQHF. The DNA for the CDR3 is TGCAGTGCTAGAGGTGCCGGGGTGGGCAATCAGCCCCAGCATTTT.

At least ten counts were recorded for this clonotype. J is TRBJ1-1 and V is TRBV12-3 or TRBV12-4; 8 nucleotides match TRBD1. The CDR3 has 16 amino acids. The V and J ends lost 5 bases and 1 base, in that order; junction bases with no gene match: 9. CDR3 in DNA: TGTGCCAGCAGTACACTAGGGGACAGGCCGAACACTGAAGCTTTCTTT. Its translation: CASSTLGDRPNTEAFF.

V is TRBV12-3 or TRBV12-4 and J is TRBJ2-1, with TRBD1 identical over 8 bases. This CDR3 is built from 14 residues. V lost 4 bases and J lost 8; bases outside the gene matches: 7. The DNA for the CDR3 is TGTGCCAGCAGTTCCAGGGGGCTGAGGTATGAGCAGTTCTTC. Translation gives CASSSRGLRYEQFF.

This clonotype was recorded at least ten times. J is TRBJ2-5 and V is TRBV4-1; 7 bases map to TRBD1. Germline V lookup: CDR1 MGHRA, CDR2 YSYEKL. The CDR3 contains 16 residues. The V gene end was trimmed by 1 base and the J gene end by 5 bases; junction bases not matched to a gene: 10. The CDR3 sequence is CASSQGSTGVFETQYF. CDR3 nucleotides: TGCGCCAGCAGCCAAGGGTCCACAGGGGTCTTTGAGACCCAGTACTTC.

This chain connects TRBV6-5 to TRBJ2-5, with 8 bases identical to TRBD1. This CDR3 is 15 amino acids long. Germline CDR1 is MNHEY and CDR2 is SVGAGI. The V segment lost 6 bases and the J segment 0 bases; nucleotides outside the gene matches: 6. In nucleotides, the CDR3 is TGTGCCAGCAGATTTCGGACAGGGAACCAAGAGACCCAGTACTTC. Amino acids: CASRFRTGNQETQYF.

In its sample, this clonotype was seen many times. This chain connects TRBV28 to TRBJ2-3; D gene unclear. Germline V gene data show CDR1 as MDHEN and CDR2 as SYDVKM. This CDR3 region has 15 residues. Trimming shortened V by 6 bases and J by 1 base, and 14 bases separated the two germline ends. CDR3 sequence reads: CASSFMGGGTDTQYF. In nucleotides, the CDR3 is TGTGCCAGCAGCTTTATGGGTGGGGGCACAGATACGCAGTATTTT.

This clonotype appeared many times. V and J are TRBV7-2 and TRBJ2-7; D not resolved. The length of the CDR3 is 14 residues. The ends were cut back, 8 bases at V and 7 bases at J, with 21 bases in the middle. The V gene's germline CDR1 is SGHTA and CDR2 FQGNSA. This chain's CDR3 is CASASDPSRVEQYF. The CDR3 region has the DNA TGTGCCAGCGCAAGCGACCCTTCTCGGGTAGAGCAGTACTTC.

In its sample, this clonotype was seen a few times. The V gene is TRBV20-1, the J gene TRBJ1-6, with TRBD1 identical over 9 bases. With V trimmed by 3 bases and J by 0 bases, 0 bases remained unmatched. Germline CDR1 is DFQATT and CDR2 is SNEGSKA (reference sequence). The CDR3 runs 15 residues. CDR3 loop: CSARGQGSYNSPLHF. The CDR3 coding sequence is TGCAGTGCTAGGGGACAGGGCTCCTATAATTCACCCCTCCACTTT.

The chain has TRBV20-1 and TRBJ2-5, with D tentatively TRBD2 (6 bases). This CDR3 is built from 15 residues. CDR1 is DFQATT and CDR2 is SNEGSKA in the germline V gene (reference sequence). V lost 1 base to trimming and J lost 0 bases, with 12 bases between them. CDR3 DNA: TGCAGTGCTAGAGCGCGGGACGGGCACCAAGAGACCCAGTACTTC. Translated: CSARARDGHQETQYF.

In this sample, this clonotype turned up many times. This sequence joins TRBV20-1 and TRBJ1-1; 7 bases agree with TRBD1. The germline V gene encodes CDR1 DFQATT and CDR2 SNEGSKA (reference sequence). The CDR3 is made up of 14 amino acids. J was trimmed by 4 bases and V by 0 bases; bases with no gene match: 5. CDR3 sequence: CSARDHRGSTEAFF. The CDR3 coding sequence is TGCAGTGCTAGAGATCACAGGGGCTCCACTGAAGCTTTCTTT.

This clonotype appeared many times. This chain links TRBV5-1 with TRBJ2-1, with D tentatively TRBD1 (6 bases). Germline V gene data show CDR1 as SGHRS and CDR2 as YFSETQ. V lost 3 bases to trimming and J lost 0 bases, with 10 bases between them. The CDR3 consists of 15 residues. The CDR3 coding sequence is TGCGCCAGCAGCTACTCACAGGGCTCCTACAATGAGCAGTTCTTC. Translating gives CASSYSQGSYNEQFF.

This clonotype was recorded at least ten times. CDR3 nucleotide sequence: TGTGCCAGCAGCTTCCGCGGGGCTGACAATTACGAGCAGTACTTC. Translating it yields CASSFRGADNYEQYF. This chain links TRBV7-2 with TRBJ2-7; a weak D match, TRBD2 (6 bases). Trimming shortened V by 3 bases and J by 4 bases, and 16 bases separated the two germline ends. The CDR3 contains 15 residues. The germline V gene has CDR1 SGHTA and CDR2 FQGNSA.

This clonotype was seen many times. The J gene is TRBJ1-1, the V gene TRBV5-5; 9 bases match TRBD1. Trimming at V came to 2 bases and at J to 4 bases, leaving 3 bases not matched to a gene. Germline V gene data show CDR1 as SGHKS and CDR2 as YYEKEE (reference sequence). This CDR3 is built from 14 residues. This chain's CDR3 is CASSLWDRATEAFF. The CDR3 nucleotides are TGTGCCAGCAGCTTATGGGACAGGGCCACTGAAGCTTTCTTT. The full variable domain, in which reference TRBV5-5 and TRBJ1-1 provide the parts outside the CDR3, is DAGVTQSPTHLIKTRGQQVTLRCSPISGHKSVSWYQQVLGQGPQFIFQYYEKEERGRGNFPDRFSARQFPNYSSELNVNALLLGDSALYLCASSLWDRATEAFFGQGTRLTVV.

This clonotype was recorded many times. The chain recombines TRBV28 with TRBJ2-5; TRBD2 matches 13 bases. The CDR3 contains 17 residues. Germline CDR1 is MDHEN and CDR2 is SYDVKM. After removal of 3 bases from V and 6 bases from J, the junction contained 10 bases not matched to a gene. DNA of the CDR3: TGTGCCAGCAGTTTCAGACTAGCGGGGGGAGGGCAGAAGACCCAGTACTTC. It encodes CASSFRLAGGGQKTQYF. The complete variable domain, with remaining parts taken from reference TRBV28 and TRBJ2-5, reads DVKVTQSSRYLVKRTGEKVFLECVQDMDHENMFWYRQDPGLGLRLIYFSYDVKMKEKGDIPEGYSVSREKKERFSLILESASTNQTSMYLCASSFRLAGGGQKTQYFGPGTRLLVL.

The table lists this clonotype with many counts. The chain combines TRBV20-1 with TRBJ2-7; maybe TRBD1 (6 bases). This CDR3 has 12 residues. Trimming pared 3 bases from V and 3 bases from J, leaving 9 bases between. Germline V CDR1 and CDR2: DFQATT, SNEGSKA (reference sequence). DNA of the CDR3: TGCAGTGCTAGGCAGGGGAGCTACGAGCAGTACGTC. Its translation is CSARQGSYEQYV.

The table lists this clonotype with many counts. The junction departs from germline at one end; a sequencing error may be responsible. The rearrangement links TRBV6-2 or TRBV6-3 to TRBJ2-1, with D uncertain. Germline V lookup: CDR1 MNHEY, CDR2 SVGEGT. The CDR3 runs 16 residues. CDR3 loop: CASSNSPGSSYNEQFF. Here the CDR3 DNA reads TGTGCCAGCAGTAACTCTCCGGGTAGTTCCTACAATGAGCAGTTCTTC.

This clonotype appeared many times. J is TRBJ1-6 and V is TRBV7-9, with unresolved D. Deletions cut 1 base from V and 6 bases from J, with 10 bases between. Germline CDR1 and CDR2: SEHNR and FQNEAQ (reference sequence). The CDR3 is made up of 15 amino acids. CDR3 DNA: TGTGCCAGCAGCTTAGGGGGAGAATTTAATTCACCCCTCCACTTT. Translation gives CASSLGGEFNSPLHF.

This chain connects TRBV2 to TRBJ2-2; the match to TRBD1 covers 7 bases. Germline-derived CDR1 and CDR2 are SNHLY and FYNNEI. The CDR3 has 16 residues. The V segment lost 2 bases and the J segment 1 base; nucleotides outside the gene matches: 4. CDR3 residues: CASSELGTENTGELFF. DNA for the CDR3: TGTGCCAGCAGTGAATTAGGGACAGAGAACACCGGGGAGCTGTTTTTT.

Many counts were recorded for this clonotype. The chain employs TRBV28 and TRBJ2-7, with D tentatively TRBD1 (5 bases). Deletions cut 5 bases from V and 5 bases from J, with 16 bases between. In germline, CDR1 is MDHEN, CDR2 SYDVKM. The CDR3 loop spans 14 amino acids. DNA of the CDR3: TGTGCCAGCAGTACCGCTAGGGCAGGGAACGAGCAGTACGTC. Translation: CASSTARAGNEQYV.